Here is one T cell receptor (beta chain) with its context. These data are taken from a study of control samples from healthy donors and cancer patients. V shed 7 bases and J shed 6 bases, with 11 bases lying between them. The CDR3 sequence is 12 residues long. Germline V gives CDR1 MNHEY, CDR2 SVGAGI. Method: immunoSEQ multiplex PCR; TCRdb's copy keeps in-frame clones and lacks some. The profile covers some 76,000 clones, with about nine tenths appearing a single time and around a tenth taken by the ten largest. The material sequenced was PBMCs. The chain links TRBV6-5 to TRBJ2-3; TRBD1 might be the D (6 bases). The receptor comes from a woman aged 45-65 years with colorectal cancer. The CDR3 is CASTGQGDTQYF. DNA for the CDR3: TGTGCCAGCACGGGGCAGGGGGATACGCAGTATTTT.